One sample yielded the 5 T cell receptor beta chains listed below, sequenced in a study of early T cells in non-severe SARS-CoV-2 infection. TCRdb recomputed calls from the 5' RACE reads with MiXCR, one row per CDR3 protein. The sample has 70,000 to 90,000 distinct CDR3 sequences, 15% to 19% seen once; the top ten hold 12%. Material: whole blood. Receptor source: an adult who was a healthcare worker with PCR-confirmed SARS-CoV-2 infection or an uninfected control (not recorded which).

This clonotype was detected many times. The gene calls are TRBV27 and TRBJ1-5; TRBD1 might be the D (5 bases). V was pared by 4 bases and J by 4 bases, with 8 bases between. Germline V CDR1 and CDR2: MNHEY, SMNVEV (reference sequence). The CDR3 runs to 13 residues. CDR3 amino acids: CASSSNRNQPQHF. The CDR3 DNA reads TGTGCCAGCAGTTCGAACAGGAATCAGCCCCAGCATTTT.

There are many counts of this clonotype. The chain uses TRBV5-4 and TRBJ2-5; possible D gene TRBD2, 5 bases. V lost 0 bases and J lost 7, with 13 bases in between. Germline CDR1 and CDR2: SGHNT and YYREEE (reference sequence). This CDR3 contains 14 residues. The DNA of the CDR3 is TGTGCCAGCAGCTTGGGTCTAGCTGATGGGACCCAGTACTTC. Its protein product is CASSLGLADGTQYF.

The rearrangement joins TRBV9 to TRBJ1-1; D perhaps matches TRBD1 (5 bases). V gave up 4 bases and J gave up 6 bases, with 16 bases separating them. Looked up from germline, CDR1 is SGDLS and CDR2 is YYNGEE. The CDR3 consists of 14 residues. Here the CDR3 DNA reads TGTGCCAGCAGCCCGGGGGTGCCGCGCGCTGAAGCTTTCTTT. As protein: CASSPGVPRAEAFF. Full variable domain (missing parts from reference TRBV9 and TRBJ1-1): DSGVTQTPKHLITATGQRVTLRCSPRSGDLSVYWYQQSLDQGLQFLIQYYNGEERAKGNILERFSAQQFPDLHSELNLSSLELGDSALYFCASSPGVPRAEAFFGQGTRLTVV.

This clonotype has only a few counts. The V call is TRBV28, the J call TRBJ1-2; TRBD1 agrees at 7 bases. Per the germline V gene, CDR1 is MDHEN and CDR2 is SYDVKM. The CDR3 contains 15 residues. V lost 5 bases to trimming and J lost 4 bases; unmatched junction nucleotides: 10. In DNA form, the CDR3 reads TGTGCCAGCAGTCCGACGGGACAGATTTCCTATGGCTACACCTTC. Amino acid sequence: CASSPTGQISYGYTF.

The chain joins TRBV12-5 to TRBJ2-3, with D perhaps matching TRBD1 (6 bases). There are 16 residues in the CDR3. CDR1 and CDR2 (germline): LGHNT, FRNRAP. Trimming removed 1 base from V and 1 base from J, with 12 bases in between. CDR3 protein: CASGLDAGDGTDTQYF. Here the CDR3 DNA reads TGTGCTAGTGGTTTGGATGCAGGGGATGGCACAGATACGCAGTATTTT.